This T cell receptor (beta chain) is drawn from a study of cytomegalovirus exposure and HLA in healthy donors (dated by TCRdb to 2016 to 2017). About the full investigation: An earlier analysis of 587 of the donors reported approximately 260 Gb of sequence data and around 120 million unique TCR beta sequences obtained from some 170 million T cells. A later analysis re-analyzed previously published TCR beta repertoires from approximately 700 donors and added high-resolution HLA genotyping to study TCR occurrence patterns. The later analysis used no new phenotypic data to find candidate immune exposures, relying instead on TCR beta sequences and their occurrence across donors. The study combined high-throughput TCR immunosequencing, statistical association of individual TCRs with disease status, and machine learning to predict cytomegalovirus infection status. Among about 410 genotyped donors of the cohort, an average of approximately 240,000 unique TCR beta nucleotide sequences was sequenced per donor, of which about 19% were non-productive. Along with the approximately 620-subject first cohort, a separate validation cohort of around 120 different subjects was used. A later genetic analysis used genome-wide SNP genotypes for about three fifths of the 666 donors, treating that subset as a discovery cohort. About 310 gigabases of sequencing data and approximately 85 million unique TCR sequences were included in an early release covering about 700 HLA-typed donors. All discovery cohort repertoires had been generated on a single sequencing platform. The study used immunosequencing to profile the T cell repertoires of approximately 650 subjects and linked those repertoires to cytomegalovirus serostatus. The number of typed donors differed by locus: roughly 620-630 for A, B, C, DRB1 and DQB1; 522 for DQA1; 600 to 610 for DPA1; and around 490 for DPB1. Roughly 5 DR-DQ haplotypes were handled as single units for association and clustering, since linkage in the cohort was strong. An earlier analysis of approximately 580 of the donors used high-throughput TCR beta sequencing to judge whether each TCR beta V gene segment behaved as functional or pseudogenic. Donor age, sex, ethnicity and CMV serostatus were collected together with the repertoire data. The study was designed to test whether signatures of past pathogen exposure could be identified by cataloging public T cell receptors. Of the roughly 400 genotyped donors, about 80% fell in the genetic ancestry cluster associated with self-reported Caucasian donors. HLA typing covered class I and class II loci at four-digit resolution. Results and caveats for the whole study, not just this receptor: In a later genetic analysis, fewer N-insertions in productive TCRs were reported among donors in an Asian-associated ancestry cluster than the approximately 670-donor mean. Because HLA typing was unavailable for some donors at each locus, only the typed subset was used in association tests. Correlated functional status among segregating V segments might reflect linkage disequilibrium, but an unknown experimental factor could not be ruled out. Across donors, most TCR sequences were observed very rarely, whereas some public TCRs were present in many individuals. A later analysis associated 15,000 or so TCR beta sequences with specific HLA alleles at a false discovery rate of 0.05. The study gave a list of more than 150 TCR beta chains associated with cytomegalovirus. In a later analysis, HLA-associated TCR beta chains were found to be more clonally expanded and to have lower generation probabilities than equally common non-associated chains. Because counts were too low, seventeen rarely observed V segments, including chromosome 9 orphons, were excluded from the earlier analysis of about 500 of the donors. Sequencing depth was assumed to be roughly uniform across donors in the presence/absence analyses, though that assumption may not hold. In a later analysis, most CMV-associated TCR beta chains were found to appear HLA-restricted, with HLA associations seemingly driven largely by CMV exposure. This cohort had only TCR beta chains sequenced, and the lack of alpha or paired-chain data limited which features could be detected. The classifier was reported to diagnose cytomegalovirus status with high specificity and sensitivity in both the original and validation cohorts. Because the 87-base-pair reads could not distinguish some IMGT-functional V segments, including TRBV6-2 and TRBV6-3, those segments were excluded. The authors suggested that the approach could potentially be extended to other disease states and immunological phenotypes. According to a later analysis, TCR association rates differed among HLA loci, with DRB1 alleles showing the most associated TCRs and HLA-C alleles showing the fewest. In a later analysis, several top co-occurrence clusters were reported to appear linked to parvovirus B19, influenza, CMV and Epstein-Barr virus. Broadly in line with IMGT annotations, most TCR beta V segments showed up in productive rearrangements about 87% or about 30% of the time in an earlier analysis of under 700 of the donors. A few of the identified cytomegalovirus-associated TCR beta chains were confirmed in vitro to be specific for cytomegalovirus antigens. V-gene and J-gene trimming of TCR beta chains was associated with a missense DCLRE1C variant in a later genetic analysis, and the association was replicated in an independent cohort. A further reported finding was that TCR beta sequences accurately predicted the HLA-A and HLA-B alleles for most subjects in the first cohort. A cluster of highly shared sequence variants was judged likely to represent a technical artifact of the sequencing pipeline. Immune exposure information for the cohort was limited to CMV serostatus. Assigning TCR associations to individual alleles was difficult when HLA alleles, especially DR and DQ, strongly co-occurred.

V trim: 5 bases; J trim: 5 bases; unmatched bases: 8. The germline V gene (reference sequence) provides CDR1 PRHDT and CDR2 FYEKMQ. The cysteine opens and the phenylalanine closes a CDR3 of 16 amino acids. The kept DNA is CDR3 alone, 48 bases in frame from the first base. The cohort consisted of 670 or so healthy bone marrow donors. At the time of sampling, all cohort members were nominally healthy, though unrecorded immune exposures were likely present. The donor was CMV seronegative and belonged to the group of more than 300 seronegative cohort members. Each donor provided a peripheral blood sample, and peripheral blood mononuclear cells were used for TCR beta sequencing. Genomic DNA extraction from the blood cell samples was performed with the Qiagen DNeasy Blood Extraction Kit. Details on this clone: Its specific antigen is unknown. There are no base qualities to consult, and no much larger clone falls within one base.

Receptor amplification or capture employed the immunoSEQ multiplex PCR assay. For the multiplex PCR, a mixture combining 60 forward primers for TCR Vbeta segments and 13 reverse primers for TCR Jbeta segments was used. A multiplex PCR assay on genomic DNA amplified the CDR3 region of rearranged TCR beta genes. The amplified TCR beta libraries were sequenced on the Illumina HiSeq System as 87-base-pair reads. The authors' pipeline ran thus. A later analysis tallied roughly 80 million unique TCR beta chains across the 660 or so repertoires, and approximately 11 million of those chains were shared by two or more donors. Raw reads were error-corrected and collapsed into unique sequences with a nearest-neighbor algorithm that merged closely related sequences to remove PCR and sequencing errors. CDR3 sequences were aligned to IMGT reference sequences to assign V, D and J gene segments. For a sequence to be retained, a match of at least six nucleotides was required to both a V gene segment and a J gene segment. Rearrangements were classified as productive when the CDR3 lacked stop codons and remained in frame with V and J, and all other rearrangements were classified as non-productive. Following IMGT convention, CDR3 was defined as the stretch from the second conserved V-encoded cysteine up to the conserved J-encoded phenylalanine. In an earlier analysis of around 570 of the donors, sequences lacking an unambiguous match to a single V gene segment were excluded. An earlier analysis of around 600 of the donors classified V segments as functional when productive rearrangements were above 56.7% and as segregating when the standard deviation between donors was above 5%. A statistical classification framework was developed to diagnose cytomegalovirus status using the catalog of TCR beta chain sequences. V and J gene assignment, in a later analysis, came from comparing TCR nucleotide sequences with IMGT/GENE-DB human TR gene sequences. In a later analysis, CDR3 sequences and most-parsimonious VDJ recombination scenarios were assigned using the TCRdist pipeline. In a later analysis, each TCR beta chain was defined by its CDR3 amino acid sequence together with its V-gene family, and reads lacking a unique V-gene family were excluded. In a later analysis, 450 to 600 highly shared, low-generation-probability nucleotide sequences were removed to address suspected cross-contamination and a sequencing artifact. A later analysis calculated a clonal expansion index for each public chain from normalized within-repertoire ranks of inferred template counts. Generation probabilities in a later analysis came from a VDJ recombination model fitted to out-of-frame rearrangements, and those results were checked against IGoR. In a later analysis, hypergeometric tests were used to score TCR-TCR, TCR-HLA and TCR-CMV co-occurrence, with a repertoire-size bias correction applied to TCR pairs. In a later analysis, false discovery rates were estimated by permuting HLA or CMV assignments 20 times. A later analysis grouped co-occurring TCRs with DBSCAN, adding TCRdist sequence similarity when clustering within HLA-allele-positive subsets. Co-occurrence clustering excluded repertoires with fewer than 30,000 or more than 120,000 public chains, plus five with anomalous nucleotide sharing. This immuneACCESS table, as held by TCRdb, lists in-frame sequences with V and J called but not all clones. Of the missing ones, under half trace to an unresolved V gene in checked studies; the others have no known cause. V and J calls and clone size come straight from that table; D and trimming were deduced from the DNA. The sample records approximately 150,000 clones, less than 85% of which are singletons. The ten largest clones add up to approximately 1.3% of the sample.

The sequencing sample was made of PBMCs. This receptor was taken from a man in his sixties in good health and CMV-seronegative. Recombination linked TRBV13 to TRBJ2-7, with 14 middle bases fitting TRBD2. The CDR3 protein sequence reads: CASSPVGLAGAHEQYF. In nucleotides, the sequence is TGTGCCAGCAGCCCGGTGGGACTAGCGGGAGCCCACGAGCAGTACTTC. Where the CDR3 stops, the reference TRBV13 and TRBJ2-7 genes take over; the full variable domain is AAGVIQSPRHLIKEKRETATLKCYPIPRHDTVYWYQQGPGQDPQFLISFYEKMQSDKGSIPDRFSAQQFSDYHSELNMSSLELGDSALYFCASSPVGLAGAHEQYFGPGTRLTVT.